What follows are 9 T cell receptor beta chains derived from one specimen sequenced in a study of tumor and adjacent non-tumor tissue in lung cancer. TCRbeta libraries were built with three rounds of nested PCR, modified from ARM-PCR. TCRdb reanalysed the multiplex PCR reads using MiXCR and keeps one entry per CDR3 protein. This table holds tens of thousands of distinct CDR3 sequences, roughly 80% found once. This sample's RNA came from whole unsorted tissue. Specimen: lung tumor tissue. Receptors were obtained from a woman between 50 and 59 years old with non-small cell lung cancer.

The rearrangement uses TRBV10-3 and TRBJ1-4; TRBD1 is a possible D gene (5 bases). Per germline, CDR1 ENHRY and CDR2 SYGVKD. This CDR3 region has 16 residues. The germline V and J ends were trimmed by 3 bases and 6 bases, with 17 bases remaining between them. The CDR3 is CAISDSKGASHEKLFF. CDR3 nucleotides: TGTGCCATCAGTGATTCGAAAGGGGCGAGTCATGAAAAACTGTTTTTT.

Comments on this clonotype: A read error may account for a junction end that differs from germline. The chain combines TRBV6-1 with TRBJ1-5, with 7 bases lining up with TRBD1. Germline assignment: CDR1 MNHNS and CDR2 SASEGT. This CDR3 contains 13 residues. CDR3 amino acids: CASSPTGNQPQQF. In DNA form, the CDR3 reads TGTGCCAGCAGTCCGACAGGGAATCAGCCCCAGCAATTT.

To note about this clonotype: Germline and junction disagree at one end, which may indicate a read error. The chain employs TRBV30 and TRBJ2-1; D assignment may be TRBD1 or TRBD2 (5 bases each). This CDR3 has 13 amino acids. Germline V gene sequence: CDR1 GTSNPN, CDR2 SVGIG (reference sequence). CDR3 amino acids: CTAEGTVYNDQFF. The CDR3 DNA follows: TGTACCGCAGAGGGGACGGTATACAATGACCAGTTCTTC.

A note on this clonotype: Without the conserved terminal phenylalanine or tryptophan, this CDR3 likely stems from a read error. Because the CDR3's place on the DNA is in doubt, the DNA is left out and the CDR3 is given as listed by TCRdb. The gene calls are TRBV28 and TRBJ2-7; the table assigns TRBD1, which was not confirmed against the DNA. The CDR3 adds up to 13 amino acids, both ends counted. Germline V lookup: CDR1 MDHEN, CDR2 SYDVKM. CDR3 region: CASSPIAGFEPYY.

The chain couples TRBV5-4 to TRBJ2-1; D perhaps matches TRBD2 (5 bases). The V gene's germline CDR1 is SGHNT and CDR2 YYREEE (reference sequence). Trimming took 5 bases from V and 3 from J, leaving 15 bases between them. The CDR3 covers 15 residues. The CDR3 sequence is CASSLNSADYNEQFF. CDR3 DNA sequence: TGTGCCAGCAGTTTGAATAGCGCTGACTACAATGAGCAGTTCTTC.

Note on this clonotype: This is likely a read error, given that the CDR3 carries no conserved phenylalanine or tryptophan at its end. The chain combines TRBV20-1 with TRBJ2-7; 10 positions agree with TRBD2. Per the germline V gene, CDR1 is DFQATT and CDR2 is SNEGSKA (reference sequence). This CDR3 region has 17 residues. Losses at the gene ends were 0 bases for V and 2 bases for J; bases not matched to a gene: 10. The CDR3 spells CSARDKREGPPTYEQYS. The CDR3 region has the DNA TGCAGTGCTAGAGATAAGCGGGAGGGTCCCCCTACCTACGAGCAGTACTCC.

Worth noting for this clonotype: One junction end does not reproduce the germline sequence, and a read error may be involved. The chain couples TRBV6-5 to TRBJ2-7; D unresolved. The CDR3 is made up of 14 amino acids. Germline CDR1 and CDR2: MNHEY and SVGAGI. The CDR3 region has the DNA TGTGCCAGCAGTCCGACAACCAGCTCCTACGAGCAGTATTTC. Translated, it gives CASSPTTSSYEQYF.

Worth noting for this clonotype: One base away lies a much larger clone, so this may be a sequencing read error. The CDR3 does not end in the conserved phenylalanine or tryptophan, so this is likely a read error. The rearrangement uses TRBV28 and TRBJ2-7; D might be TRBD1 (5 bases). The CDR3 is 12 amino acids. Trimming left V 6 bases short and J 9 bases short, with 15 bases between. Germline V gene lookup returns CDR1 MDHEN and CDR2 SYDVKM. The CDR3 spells CASSLRVSGQYL. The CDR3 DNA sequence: TGTGCCAGCAGCCTCAGGGTTTCTGGGCAGTACTTA.

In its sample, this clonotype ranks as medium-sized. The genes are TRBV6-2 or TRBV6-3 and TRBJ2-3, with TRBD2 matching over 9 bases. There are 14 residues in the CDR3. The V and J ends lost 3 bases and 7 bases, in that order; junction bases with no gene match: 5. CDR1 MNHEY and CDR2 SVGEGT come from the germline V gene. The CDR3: CASSYGTSRYTQYF. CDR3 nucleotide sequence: TGTGCCAGCAGTTATGGGACTAGCCGGTATACGCAGTATTTT.